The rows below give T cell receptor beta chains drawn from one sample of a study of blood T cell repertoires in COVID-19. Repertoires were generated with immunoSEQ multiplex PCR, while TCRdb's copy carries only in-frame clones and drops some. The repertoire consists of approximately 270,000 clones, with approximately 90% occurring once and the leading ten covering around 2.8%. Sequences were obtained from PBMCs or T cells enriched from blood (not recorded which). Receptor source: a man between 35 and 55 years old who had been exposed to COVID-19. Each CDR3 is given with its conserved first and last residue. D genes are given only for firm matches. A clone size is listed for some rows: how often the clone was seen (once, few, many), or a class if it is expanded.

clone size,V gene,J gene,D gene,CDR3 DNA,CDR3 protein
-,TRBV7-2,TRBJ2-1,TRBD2,TGTGCCAGCAGCCGTGGGACTAGCGGGAATCGGAATGAGCAGTTCTTC,CASSRGTSGNRNEQFF
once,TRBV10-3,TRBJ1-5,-,TGTGCCATCAGTGAGCGAGGGGGTGTTGGTAATCAGCCCCAGCATTTT,CAISERGGVGNQPQHF
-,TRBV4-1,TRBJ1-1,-,TGCGCCAGCAGCCAAGAGAACAGCATTGCTGAAGCTTTCTTT,CASSQENSIAEAFF
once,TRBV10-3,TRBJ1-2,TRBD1,TGTGCCATCAGTGTGTCCGGGACAGACTATGGCTACACCTTC,CAISVSGTDYGYTF
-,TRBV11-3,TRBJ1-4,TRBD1,TGTGCCAGCAGCCCCACGGGACAGTGGGGTGAAAAACTGTTTTTT,CASSPTGQWGEKLFF
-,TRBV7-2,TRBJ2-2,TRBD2,TGTGCCAGCAGCTTTATGTCTAGCGGGAGATCAGGCGGGGAGCTGTTTTTT,CASSFMSSGRSGGELFF
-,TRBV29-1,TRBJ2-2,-,TGCAGCGTTGCCCGAGGAGCCGGGGAGCTGTTTTTT,CSVARGAGELFF
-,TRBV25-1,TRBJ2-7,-,TGTGCCAGCAGTGAGGGAGGACGGGGCTACGAGCAGTACTTC,CASSEGGRGYEQYF
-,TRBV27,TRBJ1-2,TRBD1,TGTGCCAGCAGTTCTCGACAGGGAACTAACTATGGCTACACCTTC,CASSSRQGTNYGYTF
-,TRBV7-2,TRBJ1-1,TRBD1,TGTGCCAGCAGCGTGACAGGGTTTTACACTGAAGCTTTCTTT,CASSVTGFYTEAFF
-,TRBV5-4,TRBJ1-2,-,TGTGCCAGCAGCTTGGACAGCGGGGTGTTCGGGGGCTACACCTTC,CASSLDSGVFGGYTF
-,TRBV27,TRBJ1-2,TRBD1,TGTGCCAGCAGTTTACAGCGGACAGGGGGCTTGGGTGGCTACACCTTC,CASSLQRTGGLGGYTF
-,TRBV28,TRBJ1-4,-,TGTGCCGCTTCTTCGATACAGCATAATGAAAAACTGTTTTTT,CAASSIQHNEKLFF
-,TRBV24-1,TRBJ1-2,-,TGTGCCACCAGTGATTGGGAGACTAACTATGGCTACACCTTC,CATSDWETNYGYTF
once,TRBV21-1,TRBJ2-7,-,TGTGCCAGCAGCAGGGGGCCGGAGACCTACGAGCAGTACTTC,CASSRGPETYEQYF
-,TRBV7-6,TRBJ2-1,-,TGTGCCAGCAGCTTAGAAGTGACAGGCCCTACCTACAATGAGCAGTTCTTC,CASSLEVTGPTYNEQFF
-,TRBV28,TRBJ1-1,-,TGTGCCAGCAGGCTGGGACACAGTGTGAACACTGAAGCTTTCTTT,CASRLGHSVNTEAFF
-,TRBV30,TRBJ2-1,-,TGTGCCTGGAGCCTTAGAGCGGGTAGACAGTTCTTC,CAWSLRAGRQFF
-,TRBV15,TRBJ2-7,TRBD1,TGTGCCACCAGCGCACCGGGACAGGGGGCCAGCGAGCAGTACTTC,CATSAPGQGASEQYF
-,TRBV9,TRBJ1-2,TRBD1,TGTGCCAGCAGCGAGAGAGGGGGCACTAACTATGGCTACACCTTC,CASSERGGTNYGYTF
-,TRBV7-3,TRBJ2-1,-,TGTGCCAGCAGCATAGGACTACGCGATGAGCAGTTCTTC,CASSIGLRDEQFF
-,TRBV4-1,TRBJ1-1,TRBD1,TGCGCCAGCAGCCAAACACAGGGGGCGAGAGGCACTGAAGCTTTCTTT,CASSQTQGARGTEAFF
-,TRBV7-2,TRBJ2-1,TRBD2,TGTGCCAGCAGCCCAATGAAACCTAGGACTAGTTTTTTTTGGGGTGAGCAGTTCTTC,CASSPMKPRTSFFWGEQFF